These T cell receptor beta chains were read from a single sample in a study of T-cell reconstitution after alpha-beta-depleted transplantation in children. TCRdb reanalysed the PCR reads using MiXCR and keeps one entry per CDR3 protein. The sample contains fewer than 550,000 distinct CDR3 sequences, 11% of which appear only once. The material sequenced was PBMCs from the stem cell graft donor, taken from the stem cell graft. The receptors originated from a human donor who donated a stem cell graft to a child with acute myeloid leukemia. Both conserved end residues are part of each CDR3. D genes are given only for firm matches. Clone size appears in some rows only: once, few, many, or a class for an expanded clone.

D	V	J	size	CDR3	DNA
TRBD1	TRBV20-1	TRBJ1-4	few	CSAQGQPGLVSEKLFF	TGCAGTGCCCAGGGACAGCCTGGATTAGTTTCGGAAAAACTGTTTTTT
TRBD2	TRBV4-1	TRBJ2-5	many	CASSQVGLAQETQYF	TGCGCCAGCAGCCAAGTTGGACTAGCCCAAGAGACCCAGTACTTC
NA	TRBV7-7	TRBJ2-1	NA	CASSLVDSSYNEQFF	TGTGCTAGCAGCTTAGTGGACAGCTCCTACAATGAGCAGTTCTTC
NA	TRBV27	TRBJ2-7	few	CASSLIADSYEQYF	TGTGCCAGCAGTTTGATAGCCGACTCCTACGAGCAGTACTTC
TRBD1	TRBV7-9	TRBJ1-5	NA	CASSATGDQPQHF	TGTGCCAGCAGCGCTACAGGGGATCAGCCCCAGCATTTT
TRBD2	TRBV18	TRBJ2-2	NA	CASSPASAGGNTGELFF	TGTGCCAGCTCACCGGCTTCAGCGGGAGGGAACACCGGGGAGCTGTTTTTT
NA	TRBV29-1	TRBJ1-2	few	CSVEKEGTGGYTF	TGCAGCGTTGAGAAAGAGGGGACTGGTGGCTACACCTTC
NA	TRBV4-2	TRBJ2-3	few	CASSQDPDGGNTQYF	TGTGCCAGCAGCCAAGATCCTGACGGGGGAAATACGCAGTATTTT
NA	TRBV2	TRBJ2-2	NA	CASSRWAGTGELFF	TGTGCCAGCTCTCGGTGGGCGGGGACCGGGGAGCTGTTTTTT
TRBD2	TRBV20-1	TRBJ2-3	NA	CCARGPLSGLAGLITDTQYF	TGCTGTGCTAGAGGGCCCTTAAGCGGACTAGCGGGGTTGATCACAGATACGCAGTATTTT
NA	TRBV7-2	TRBJ1-5	few	CASSSRRSSQPQHF	TGTGCCAGCAGCTCCAGACGGTCCAGTCAGCCCCAGCATTTT
NA	TRBV10-1	TRBJ2-1	few	CASSESKSYNEQFF	TGCGCCAGCAGTGAGTCGAAGTCCTACAATGAGCAGTTCTTC
NA	TRBV29-1	TRBJ2-3	many	CSVEEDGTVSDTQYF	TGCAGCGTTGAAGAGGACGGGACGGTCTCAGATACGCAGTATTTT
TRBD1	TRBV5-6	TRBJ2-3	NA	CASSPRDRDPDTQYF	TGTGCCAGCAGCCCCCGGGACAGGGACCCAGATACGCAGTATTTT
TRBD1	TRBV15	TRBJ1-2	NA	CATSSRDRDYGYTF	TGTGCCACCAGCAGCCGGGACAGGGACTATGGCTACACCTTC
TRBD2	TRBV6-5	TRBJ2-7	NA	CASSYLTSGRREQYF	TGTGCCAGCAGTTACTTGACTAGCGGGAGGAGGGAGCAGTACTTC
TRBD1	TRBV11-2	TRBJ1-4	NA	CASSLDSGQFNEKLFF	TGTGCCAGCAGCTTAGATTCGGGACAGTTTAATGAAAAACTGTTTTTT
NA	TRBV7-2	TRBJ1-2	few	CASSYGTGEVDYGYTF	TGTGCCAGCAGCTACGGGACGGGGGAGGTTGACTATGGCTACACCTTC
NA	TRBV5-1	TRBJ2-5	few	CASKFTHGETQYF	TGCGCCAGCAAATTTACCCATGGAGAGACCCAGTACTTC
NA	TRBV7-6	TRBJ1-2	NA	CASSPGMGAVSGYTF	TGTGCCAGCAGCCCCGGTATGGGAGCGGTCAGTGGCTACACCTTC
NA	TRBV10-3	TRBJ2-2	many	CAISAHLRQQTGELFF	TGTGCCATCAGTGCGCATTTGAGGCAGCAAACCGGGGAGCTGTTTTTT
NA	TRBV15	TRBJ1-1	few	CATSRMVQVGTEAFF	TGTGCCACCAGCAGGATGGTACAGGTGGGGACTGAAGCTTTCTTT
NA	TRBV6-1	TRBJ1-2	NA	CASSVPPPGYGYTF	TGTGCCAGCAGTGTCCCCCCCCCAGGGTACGGCTACACCTTC
NA	TRBV12-3/TRBV12-4	TRBJ1-2	NA	CASSFLGGRYGYTF	TGTGCCAGCAGTTTCCTGGGGGGAAGGTATGGCTACACCTTC
TRBD1	TRBV12-3/TRBV12-4	TRBJ2-3	NA	CASSLTGQGRADTQYF	TGTGCCAGCAGTTTGACCGGACAGGGGCGGGCAGATACGCAGTATTTT
NA	TRBV6-5	TRBJ2-5	few	CASSLTDQMYNPQETQYF	TGTGCCAGCAGTTTGACCGATCAGATGTATAATCCCCAAGAGACCCAGTACTTC
TRBD1	TRBV7-6	TRBJ2-5	many	CASSLTGGEEETQYF	TGTGCCAGCAGCTTAACAGGGGGCGAAGAAGAGACCCAGTACTTC
TRBD1	TRBV29-1	TRBJ1-2	NA	CSVDLQGANYGYTF	TGCAGCGTTGATCTACAGGGGGCTAACTATGGCTACACCTTC
TRBD1	TRBV28	TRBJ1-4	many	CASSPGTGPNEKLFF	TGTGCCAGCAGCCCCGGGACAGGGCCGAATGAAAAACTGTTTTTT
TRBD2	TRBV12-3/TRBV12-4	TRBJ2-2	many	CASSLTSGVTGELFF	TGTGCCAGCAGTTTGACTAGCGGGGTCACCGGGGAGCTGTTTTTT
NA	TRBV6-1	TRBJ2-7	NA	CASSALKSGEQYF	TGTGCCAGCAGTGCCCTCAAGAGTGGCGAGCAGTACTTC
TRBD1	TRBV4-2	TRBJ1-4	NA	CASSQEPRGARTNEKLFF	TGTGCCAGCAGCCAAGAGCCCAGGGGGGCCCGGACTAATGAAAAACTGTTTTTT
NA	TRBV5-5	TRBJ1-1	many	CASSFSGGNTEAFF	TGTGCCAGCAGCTTTAGCGGGGGGAACACTGAAGCTTTCTTT
NA	TRBV5-1	TRBJ1-1	NA	CASSWDQNTEAFF	TGCGCCAGCAGTTGGGACCAGAACACTGAAGCTTTCTTT
TRBD1	TRBV3-1	TRBJ2-4	NA	CASVLPGTGTVGIQYF	TGTGCCAGCGTGCTTCCCGGGACAGGGACCGTTGGCATTCAGTACTTC
TRBD2	TRBV29-1	TRBJ2-5	NA	CSVRGLGETQYF	TGCAGCGTCAGGGGACTAGGGGAGACCCAGTACTTC
NA	TRBV27	TRBJ1-2	many	CASSLMGNYGYTF	TGTGCCAGCAGTTTAATGGGAAACTATGGCTACACCTTC
NA	TRBV7-9	TRBJ2-2	NA	CASSVPGVSGELFF	TGTGCCAGCAGCGTACCGGGAGTCTCCGGGGAGCTGTTTTTC
TRBD1	TRBV13	TRBJ2-6	NA	CASRRQGSGANVLTF	TGTGCCAGCAGACGACAGGGCTCTGGGGCCAACGTCCTGACTTTC
NA	TRBV3-1	TRBJ2-4	few	CASSQEGTQGAKNIQYF	TGTGCCAGCAGCCAAGAAGGAACACAGGGTGCCAAAAACATTCAGTACTTC
NA	TRBV11-2	TRBJ2-7	NA	CASSLDLVHEQYF	TGTGCCAGCAGCTTAGATCTGGTCCACGAGCAGTACTTC
TRBD1	TRBV4-1	TRBJ1-1	NA	CASSHDRAVTEAFF	TGCGCCAGCAGCCACGACAGGGCGGTCACTGAAGCTTTCTTT
NA	TRBV5-1	TRBJ1-1	many	CASSFLGDTEAFF	TGCGCCAGCAGCTTCCTGGGGGACACTGAAGCTTTCTTT
TRBD2	TRBV6-2/TRBV6-3	TRBJ2-2	few	CASSWEGGPWTGELFF	TGTGCCAGCAGTTGGGAGGGAGGGCCTTGGACCGGGGAGCTGTTTTTT
NA	TRBV7-2	TRBJ2-1	NA	CASRPGLGSSYNEQFF	TGTGCCAGCAGACCAGGACTGGGGAGCTCCTACAATGAGCAGTTCTTC
NA	TRBV2	TRBJ2-1	few	CASRAGTPPEQFF	TGTGCCAGCAGAGCTGGGACTCCCCCTGAGCAGTTCTTC
NA	TRBV4-1	TRBJ1-2	many	CASSQDWTPAGGYTF	TGCGCCAGCAGCCAAGATTGGACACCCGCGGGGGGCTACACCTTC
NA	TRBV5-1	TRBJ2-3	NA	CASSVQDTDTQYF	TGCGCCAGCAGCGTACAGGACACAGATACGCAGTATTTT
NA	TRBV10-3	TRBJ2-3	few	CAISRAQADTDTQYF	TGTGCCATCAGTAGAGCCCAGGCAGACACAGATACGCAGTATTTT
NA	TRBV9	TRBJ2-1	many	CASSVEVDAGGIYNEQFF	TGTGCCAGCAGCGTAGAAGTCGACGCGGGCGGTATTTACAATGAGCAGTTCTTC
NA	TRBV4-1	TRBJ2-1	few	CASSQLQLAYNEQFF	TGCGCCAGCAGCCAACTACAGCTAGCCTACAATGAGCAGTTCTTC
TRBD2	TRBV20-1	TRBJ2-1	NA	CSASLGLAGDNEQFF	TGCAGTGCTAGCCTAGGACTAGCGGGAGACAATGAGCAGTTCTTC
NA	TRBV13	TRBJ2-5	once	CASTRTTQETQYF	TGTGCCAGCACCCGCACTACCCAAGAGACCCAGTACTTC
NA	TRBV9	TRBJ2-1	few	CASGPHNEQFF	TGTGCCAGCGGACCGCACAATGAGCAGTTCTTC